This T cell receptor beta chain derives from a study of CD8+ T cells in alopecia areata. Germline CDR1 reads GTSNPN; CDR2 reads SVGIG (reference sequence). Trimming cost V 2 bases and J 11 bases, with 12 bases left between them. The CDR3 contains 11 residues. Treatment in this sample: oral pan-JAK inhibitor, 5-10 mg twice daily. A FACSAria was used to sort CD4+ and CD8+ T cells. These cells came from PBMCs. Regarding the study as a whole: The link between baseline CD8+ expansion and response remains uncertain with one nonresponder.

It was cDNA, reverse transcribed from extracted RNA, that served as the sequencing template. Sequencing was performed with immunoSEQ multiplex PCR; in TCRdb, only in-frame clones are kept and a portion is missing. The table shows about 160,000 clones, with just over 65% occurring only once. As to this clone: The antigen remains unidentified.

This receptor was obtained from a human donor with alopecia areata. The rearrangement links TRBV30 to TRBJ1-1, with D perhaps matching TRBD1 (5 bases). The sample consisted of CD4+ T cells sorted from blood, taken at week 4, from a patient treated with tofacitinib. CDR3 nucleotides: TGTGCCTGGAGTCTGGGCAGGGAGGCTTTCTTT. Translating it yields CAWSLGREAFF.